These T cell receptor beta chains were read from a single sample in a study of early T cells in non-severe SARS-CoV-2 infection. MiXCR was run by TCRdb on the 5' RACE reads, yielding one entry per CDR3 protein. The sample yields tens of thousands of distinct CDR3 sequences, 5.5% to 6.5% seen once. Material for sequencing was whole blood. Every receptor here comes from an adult who was a healthcare worker with PCR-confirmed SARS-CoV-2 infection or an uninfected control (not recorded which). Each CDR3 is given with its conserved first and last residue. D genes are given only for firm matches. A clone size is listed for some rows: how often the clone was seen (once, few, many), or a class if it is expanded.

D gene	clone size	V gene	CDR3 length	J gene	CDR3 DNA	CDR3 protein
-	many	TRBV19	14	TRBJ2-2	TGTGCCAGTAGTAATCATCCGAACACCGGGGAGCTGTTTTTT	CASSNHPNTGELFF
-	many	TRBV9	14	TRBJ1-1	TGTGCCAGCAGCGTAGGTCCAGGGATGACTGAAGCTTTCTTT	CASSVGPGMTEAFF
-	many	TRBV19	13	TRBJ2-7	TGTGCCAGTTGTCCGACTGAATGCTACGAGCAGTACTTC	CASCPTECYEQYF
TRBD1	many	TRBV5-1	14	TRBJ1-1	TGCGCCAGCAGCCAACAGGGGGAGAACACTGAAGCTTTCTTT	CASSQQGENTEAFF
TRBD2	many	TRBV20-1	14	TRBJ2-7	TGCAGTGCTAGGAGAGAGACTAGCGTCTACGAGCAGTACTTC	CSARRETSVYEQYF
-	many	TRBV6-1	13	TRBJ1-5	TGTGCCAGCAGCACTCAGGGAAGTCAGCCCCAGCATTTT	CASSTQGSQPQHF
-	-	TRBV20-1	16	TRBJ2-1	TGCAGTGCCCCTGGGGTCCCCGAATTGATCTACAATGAGCAGTTCTTC	CSAPGVPELIYNEQFF
-	few	TRBV6-5	18	TRBJ1-2	TGTGCCAGCAGTCCGATATTGGGGCTATTCGGAGCTAACTATGGCTACACCTTC	CASSPILGLFGANYGYTF
-	-	TRBV3-1	14	TRBJ1-1	TGTGCCAGCAGCCTCAGGGTTGGGGCTAGTGAAGCTTTCTTT	CASSLRVGASEAFF
TRBD1	many	TRBV7-6	14	TRBJ1-6	TGTGCCAGCAGCCTGGGACAGTGGAATTCACCCCTCCACTTT	CASSLGQWNSPLHF
-	few	TRBV5-1	15	TRBJ1-5	TGCGCCAGCAGCCTGACACCGAGTAGCAATCAGCCCCAGCATTTT	CASSLTPSSNQPQHF
-	-	TRBV7-2	13	TRBJ2-3	TGTGCCAGCAGCTCCGGAGCTAGCGTCGCGCAGTATTTT	CASSSGASVAQYF
-	many	TRBV20-1	12	TRBJ2-2	TGCAGTCCGCAGGCTAACACCGGGGAGCTGTTTTTT	CSPQANTGELFF
TRBD1	many	TRBV4-1	16	TRBJ1-2	TGCGCCAGCAGCCAGCTCTATCCGGGACAGGGAGGCGGCTACACCTTC	CASSQLYPGQGGGYTF
-	few	TRBV19	16	TRBJ2-6	TGTGCCAGTGGACGGACAGAAAGTTCTGGGGCCAACGTCCTGACTTTC	CASGRTESSGANVLTF
-	many	TRBV11-3	13	TRBJ1-1	TGTGCCAGCAGCTTACGCCCGGGAACTGAAGCTTTCTTT	CASSLRPGTEAFF
TRBD2	many	TRBV6-2/TRBV6-3	16	TRBJ2-1	TGTGCCAGCAGGCTAGCGGGGGTCGGTGCCTACAATGAGCAGTTCTTC	CASRLAGVGAYNEQFF
-	-	TRBV11-3	13	TRBJ2-7	TGTGTCAGCGACGGCAGGGACCCCTACGAGCAGTACTTC	CVSDGRDPYEQYF
-	many	TRBV6-6	13	TRBJ2-1	TGTGCCAGCACCTACCGTGGGCAGGTAGAGCAGTTCTTC	CASTYRGQVEQFF
TRBD1	many	TRBV5-6	16	TRBJ2-5	TGTGCCAGCAGCTCCCCGGGACAGGGGGTTTCGGAGACCCAGTACTTC	CASSSPGQGVSETQYF
-	few	TRBV18	13	TRBJ2-2	TGTGCCAGCTCACCTTGGAACACCGGGGAGCTGTTTTTT	CASSPWNTGELFF
-	many	TRBV13	15	TRBJ2-5	TGTGCCAGCAGCTTAGGGAGTCCCTACCAAGAGACCCAGTACTTC	CASSLGSPYQETQYF
-	many	TRBV12-5	13	TRBJ1-2	TGTGCTAGTGGTAGCGGGAGGCACTATGGCTACACCTTC	CASGSGRHYGYTF
-	-	TRBV27	13	TRBJ2-7	TGTGCCAGTCTGGACTACCAGACCTACGAGCAGTACTTC	CASLDYQTYEQYF
-	many	TRBV5-1	16	TRBJ1-1	TGCGCCAGCAGCTTAATCCCGGCGCGCGGGAACACTGAAGCTTTCTTT	CASSLIPARGNTEAFF
-	-	TRBV6-5	13	TRBJ1-1	TGTGCCAGCAGTTACCCCGAGGCCCCTGAAGCTTTCTTT	CASSYPEAPEAFF
TRBD1	few	TRBV6-6	15	TRBJ1-5	TGTGCCAGCAAGCCAGGGGGAGAGGGAACTCAGCCCCAGCATTTT	CASKPGGEGTQPQHF
-	many	TRBV6-5	14	TRBJ1-5	TGTGCCAGCAGTATGGCCGATAGCAATCAGCCCCAGCATTTT	CASSMADSNQPQHF
TRBD1	-	TRBV5-1	15	TRBJ2-4	TGCGCCAGCAGCTTGGAGGGGGACAGGGGCAACATTCAGTACTTC	CASSLEGDRGNIQYF
-	many	TRBV13	15	TRBJ1-2	TGTGCCAGCACCATTCTGGGACAACCGAACTATGGCTACACCTTC	CASTILGQPNYGYTF
-	-	TRBV20-1	14	TRBJ1-6	TGCAGTGCTAGAGAGCCCGCCCGGGATTCACCCCTCCACTTT	CSAREPARDSPLHF
-	-	TRBV27	13	TRBJ2-1	TGTGCCAGCAGTCCTCCGGGGATGGATGAGCAGTTCTTC	CASSPPGMDEQFF
TRBD2	many	TRBV29-1	16	TRBJ2-7	TGCAGCGCCCCGCGCTTTGGGGGGGGAATTTCCTACGAGCAGTACTTC	CSAPRFGGGISYEQYF
-	many	TRBV29-1	13	TRBJ1-1	TGCAGCGTTGAAGTTACGGGGGCTGGTGAAGCTTTCTTT	CSVEVTGAGEAFF
-	many	TRBV20-1	14	TRBJ1-5	TGCAGTGCTAGAGATCTGCGGAGCAATCAGCCCCAGCATTTT	CSARDLRSNQPQHF
TRBD2	few	TRBV18	15	TRBJ2-7	TGTGCCAGCTCACCTAACCTAGCGGGCCAGGGCGAGCAGTACTTC	CASSPNLAGQGEQYF
-	few	TRBV11-2	16	TRBJ2-3	TGTGCCAGCAGCTTAGGAAATAGCGGCTCCACAGATACGCAGTATTTT	CASSLGNSGSTDTQYF